The next 27 T cell receptor beta chains were all read from a single sample in a study of blood T cell repertoires in COVID-19. Assay: immunoSEQ multiplex PCR; the TCRdb copy retains only in-frame clones and omits some. The profile covers 180,000 or so clones, with approximately 85% appearing a single time and around 8.6% taken by the ten largest. The sequenced material came from PBMCs or T cells enriched from blood (not recorded which). These receptors were collected from a woman in her thirties who had recovered from COVID-19.

This clone was picked up one time. The rearrangement uses TRBV27 and TRBJ2-7, with D uncertain. This CDR3 is 14 amino acids long. CDR1 and CDR2 (germline): MNHEY, SMNVEV (reference sequence). The V and J ends lost 2 bases and 0 bases respectively, with 8 bases between them. The CDR3 bases are TGTGCCAGCAGTTTAGGTAGCTTCTCCTACGAGCAGTACTTC. This translates into CASSLGSFSYEQYF.

This chain uses TRBV14 with TRBJ1-2; TRBD1 agrees at 9 bases. The CDR3 extends over 15 amino acids. V shed 0 bases and J 10 bases; nucleotides not matched to a gene: 9. Germline CDR1 SGHDN, CDR2 FVKESK. DNA of the CDR3: TGTGCCAGCAGCCAAGAACTACCGGGACAGGGTTCCTACACCTTC. Residues: CASSQELPGQGSYTF.

This chain links TRBV28 with TRBJ2-7; D perhaps matches TRBD2 (7 bases). V shed 8 bases and J shed 7 bases, with 18 bases lying between them. The CDR3 is made up of 13 amino acids. Germline lookup yields CDR1 MDHEN and CDR2 SYDVKM. CDR3 amino acids: CASCYGGQKEQYF. CDR3 nucleotide sequence: TGTGCCAGCTGTTACGGGGGGCAAAAGGAGCAGTACTTC.

The chain recombines TRBV4-1 with TRBJ1-3; D is undetermined. CDR1 and CDR2 (germline): MGHRA, YSYEKL. Deletions cut 0 bases from V and 3 bases from J, with 15 bases between. The CDR3 totals 17 residues. CDR3 sequence reads: CASSQDFRPLGGNTIYF. CDR3 in DNA: TGCGCCAGCAGCCAAGATTTCCGGCCTCTAGGTGGAAACACCATATATTTT.

This chain uses TRBV7-3 with TRBJ2-2; 7 bases line up with TRBD2. The length of the CDR3 is 15 residues. Losses at the gene ends were 5 bases for V and 0 bases for J; bases not matched to a gene: 3. Germline V gene sequence: CDR1 SGHTA, CDR2 FQGTGA. The CDR3 region is CASSASGANTGELFF. The DNA of the CDR3 is TGTGCCAGCAGCGCTAGCGGAGCGAACACCGGGGAGCTGTTTTTT.

The chain uses TRBV5-6 and TRBJ1-5, with D unclear. There are 14 residues in the CDR3. V lost 0 bases, J lost 6 bases, and 10 bases lay in between. Looked up from germline, CDR1 is SGHDT and CDR2 is YYEEEE. The CDR3 here is CASSLGFSGQPQHF. CDR3 sequence (DNA): TGTGCCAGCAGCTTGGGGTTTTCGGGTCAGCCCCAGCATTTT.

As DNA, the CDR3 is TGTGCCAGCAGTTTGACAGAAAATGAAAAACTGTTTTTT. Translating it yields CASSLTENEKLFF. This chain joins TRBV12-3 or TRBV12-4 and TRBJ1-4; D might be TRBD1 (5 bases). CDR3 size: 13 residues. Trimming shortened V by 3 bases and J by 5 bases, and 7 bases separated the two germline ends.

In its sample, this clone was seen a few times. The V and J genes are TRBV9 and TRBJ2-1, with D hard to call. The V end lost 4 bases, the J end lost 8 bases, and 10 bases lay between the germline ends. Germline-derived CDR1 and CDR2 are SGDLS and YYNGEE. The CDR3 loop spans 12 amino acids. CDR3 coding DNA: TGTGCCAGCAGCCCTACTAATGATGAGCAGTTCTTC. It encodes CASSPTNDEQFF.

The chain carries TRBV11-1 and TRBJ1-2, with a tentative D call TRBD1 (6 bases). Germline V gives CDR1 SGHAT, CDR2 FQDESV (reference sequence). V shed 2 bases and J shed 5 bases, with 12 bases lying between them. CDR3 length: 14 amino acids. The CDR3 DNA sequence: TGTGCCAGCAGCTTATCTCGACAGGCGTATGGCTACACCTTC. Amino acid sequence: CASSLSRQAYGYTF.

Written as DNA, the CDR3 is TGCAGCGTTGTACCTCCCGGGGGGGCAGTTTCTAGCACAGATACGCAGTATTTT. This encodes CSVVPPGGAVSSTDTQYF. V is TRBV29-1 and J is TRBJ2-3, with 8 bases identical to TRBD2. Losses at the gene ends were 4 bases for V and 0 bases for J; bases not matched to a gene: 15. CDR1 and CDR2 (germline): SQVTM, ANQGSEA. The CDR3 runs to 18 residues.

The chain couples TRBV28 to TRBJ1-1, with 11 bases identical to TRBD1. Germline V gene data show CDR1 as MDHEN and CDR2 as SYDVKM. Unmatched junction bases numbered 6, after V lost 6 bases and J lost 0 bases. This CDR3 spans 16 amino acids. The CDR3 loop is CASRVADRGLNTEAFF. The CDR3 DNA is TGTGCCAGCAGAGTTGCGGACAGGGGGCTGAACACTGAAGCTTTCTTT.

The chain has TRBV5-6 and TRBJ2-1; 8 positions match TRBD1. The CDR3 has 18 residues. Germline V gives CDR1 SGHDT, CDR2 YYEEEE. Unmatched junction bases numbered 17, after V lost 4 bases and J lost 5 bases. CDR3 protein: CASSRGQGGAGFHNEQFF. In nucleotides, the CDR3 is TGTGCCAGCAGCCGCGGACAGGGTGGGGCGGGCTTCCACAATGAGCAGTTCTTC. The whole variable domain, remainder taken from reference TRBV5-6 and TRBJ2-1, is DAGVTQSPTHLIKTRGQQVTLRCSPKSGHDTVSWYQQALGQGPQFIFQYYEEEERQRGNFPDRFSGHQFPNYSSELNVNALLLGDSALYLCASSRGQGGAGFHNEQFFGPGTRLTVL.

CDR3 sequence (DNA): TGTGCCAGCAGTGTCCGGGACAGCCATACCTATGGCTACACCTTC. Translation: CASSVRDSHTYGYTF. The chain uses TRBV2 and TRBJ1-2, with TRBD1 matching over 7 bases. The germline V gene encodes CDR1 SNHLY and CDR2 FYNNEI. This CDR3 is 15 amino acids long. Trimming cost V 4 bases and J 4 bases; bases outside gene matches: 9.

This chain connects TRBV28 to TRBJ2-4; D not certain. Trimming removed 3 bases from V and 3 bases from J, with 6 bases in between. CDR3 length: 13 residues. Germline V gene data show CDR1 as MDHEN and CDR2 as SYDVKM. The CDR3, as DNA: TGTGCCAGCAGTTTGAGACTCAAAAACATTCAGTACTTC. It encodes CASSLRLKNIQYF.

The rearrangement uses TRBV7-2 and TRBJ2-1; maybe TRBD2 (5 bases). This CDR3 is 14 amino acids long. Germline V lookup: CDR1 SGHTA, CDR2 FQGNSA. Trimming cost V 3 bases and J 5 bases, with 11 bases left between them. CDR3 sequence: CASSLLAGNNEQFF. CDR3 nucleotide sequence: TGTGCCAGCAGCTTGCTAGCTGGGAACAATGAGCAGTTCTTC.

This clone was observed a single time. V gene TRBV2 combines with J gene TRBJ1-5; TRBD1 aligns across 9 bases. V was clipped by 6 bases and J by 5 bases; unmatched bases: 2. The CDR3 extends over 13 amino acids. Per germline, CDR1 SNHLY and CDR2 FYNNEI. CDR3 nucleotides: TGTGCCAGCAGCGGGGACAGGGATCAGCCCCAGCATTTT. It yields the protein CASSGDRDQPQHF.

The J gene is TRBJ1-1, the V gene TRBV19, with unresolved D. The CDR3 sequence is 15 residues long. Germline-derived CDR1 and CDR2 are LNHDA and SQIVND (reference sequence). Trimming shortened V by 7 bases and J by 6 bases, and 21 bases separated the two germline ends. CDR3 in amino acids: CASTQIDSGMAEAFF. The CDR3 DNA follows: TGTGCCAGTACCCAAATAGACTCGGGGATGGCTGAAGCTTTCTTT.

This clone was recorded at least ten times. This rearrangement joins TRBV3-1 (or the pseudogene TRBV3-2) to TRBJ2-3; 8 nucleotides match TRBD2. The trim removed 0 bases at V and 2 bases at J, leaving 7 bases unmatched. The CDR3 spans 17 residues. Germline loops: CDR1 LGHDT, CDR2 YNNKEL (reference sequence). For the CDR3, the DNA is TGTGCCAGCAGCCAAGACGTACTAGCGGATTACACAGATACGCAGTATTTT. Its protein is CASSQDVLADYTDTQYF.

The chain employs TRBV6-5 and TRBJ2-7; weak D call: TRBD1 (7 bases). V was clipped by 7 bases and J by 4 bases, with 20 bases between them. Germline CDR1 MNHEY, CDR2 SVGAGI. The CDR3 is made up of 15 amino acids. For the CDR3, the DNA is TGTGCCAGCAATCTAGGGCCCCAGGGGGGATACGAGCAGTACTTC. This sequence encodes CASNLGPQGGYEQYF.

The chain employs TRBV29-1 and TRBJ1-2, with 8 bases aligning to TRBD1. The CDR3 extends over 16 amino acids. From germline, CDR1 is SQVTM and CDR2 ANQGSEA. V lost 5 bases and J lost 1; bases outside the gene matches: 12. The DNA for the CDR3 is TGCAGCGTTATATCGTCCGGGACAGGATATAACTATGGCTACACCTTC. Protein: CSVISSGTGYNYGYTF.

Here the CDR3 reads CASSPTRRTGPYEQYF. CDR3 in DNA: TGTGCCAGCAGCCCCACTAGGCGGACAGGGCCCTACGAGCAGTACTTC. The V and J genes are TRBV11-2 and TRBJ2-7, with 8 bases lining up with TRBD1. Looked up from germline, CDR1 is SGHAT and CDR2 is FQNNGV. The CDR3 spans 16 residues. V was clipped by 5 bases and J by 2 bases; unmatched bases: 11.

The table lists this clone with a count of one. The CDR3 region is CASRFGLAGDGELFF. The CDR3 DNA follows: TGCGCCAGCAGATTTGGGTTAGCGGGAGACGGGGAGCTGTTTTTT. This rearrangement joins TRBV5-1 to TRBJ2-2; 9 bases agree with TRBD2. The V gene's germline CDR1 is SGHRS and CDR2 YFSETQ. This CDR3 contains 15 residues. V lost 5 bases and J lost 7; bases outside the gene matches: 9. Full variable domain (remainder filled in from reference TRBV5-1 and TRBJ2-2): KAGVTQTPRYLIKTRGQQVTLSCSPISGHRSVSWYQQTPGQGLQFLFEYFSETQRNKGNFPGRFSGRQFSNSRSEMNVSTLELGDSALYLCASRFGLAGDGELFFGEGSRLTVL.

The V gene is TRBV18, the J gene TRBJ2-7, with 8 bases that match TRBD1. Looked up from germline, CDR1 is KGHSH and CDR2 is LQKENI. The CDR3 totals 16 residues. Trimming at V came to 2 bases and at J to 0 bases, leaving 6 bases not matched to a gene. CDR3 loop: CASSPSDRAPSYEQYF. For the CDR3, the DNA is TGTGCCAGCTCACCATCGGACAGGGCACCCTCCTACGAGCAGTACTTC.

The J gene is TRBJ2-7, the V gene TRBV27; TRBD2 might be the D (5 bases). The CDR3 is made up of 14 amino acids. Germline loops: CDR1 MNHEY, CDR2 SMNVEV (reference sequence). Between the trimmed V and J ends, which lost 6 bases and 7 bases, there was a span of 19 bases. CDR3 amino acids: CASSLQSGGGEQYF. In nucleotides, the CDR3 is TGTGCCAGCAGCCTTCAGTCCGGAGGCGGGGAGCAGTACTTC.

For the CDR3, the DNA is TGTGCCAGCTCATATGACAGGGCCGTAGATTTGTCGGCTTTCTTT. It codes for CASSYDRAVDLSAFF. The chain employs TRBV18 and TRBJ1-1; TRBD1 matches 7 bases. There are 15 residues in the CDR3. Germline loops: CDR1 KGHSH, CDR2 LQKENI. J was trimmed by 11 bases and V by 5 bases; bases with no gene match: 17.

This clone was observed a handful of times. The gene calls are TRBV7-9 and TRBJ2-7, with 13 bases that match TRBD2. Germline V gene data show CDR1 as SEHNR and CDR2 as FQNEAQ (reference sequence). CDR3 length: 16 residues. Unmatched junction bases numbered 3, after V lost 3 bases and J lost 1 base. The CDR3 protein is CASSFRLAGGSYEQYF. DNA of the CDR3: TGTGCCAGCAGCTTCAGACTAGCGGGAGGATCCTACGAGCAGTACTTC.

The chain uses TRBV6-8 and TRBJ1-5, with 8 bases matching TRBD1. The CDR3 has 18 residues. The germline V gene encodes CDR1 MNHGY and CDR2 SAAAGT. The V segment lost 7 bases and the J segment 0 bases; nucleotides outside the gene matches: 14. CDR3 residues: CASTLQGEVVHSNQPQHF. CDR3 bases: TGTGCCAGCACCTTACAGGGGGAGGTTGTGCATAGCAATCAGCCCCAGCATTTT.